This TCR beta chain was captured in a study of T-cell reconstitution after alpha-beta-depleted transplantation in children. Preparation of the TCRbeta library involved a method that used unique molecular identifiers. Via MiXCR, TCRdb re-called the PCR reads, giving one row per CDR3 protein. The sample carries over 550,000 distinct CDR3 sequences, under 12% recorded once. The CDR3 runs to 13 residues. Trimming pared 2 bases from V and 7 bases from J, leaving 10 bases between. This clonotype was found a few times. The origin of this receptor is a human donor who donated a stem cell graft to a child with acute myeloid leukemia. V is TRBV12-3 or TRBV12-4 and J is TRBJ2-3; no reliable D call. Sequenced material: PBMCs from the stem cell graft donor, taken from the stem cell graft. This CDR3 reads CASSLLRQNTQYF. DNA of the CDR3: TGTGCCAGCAGTTTATTAAGGCAGAATACGCAGTATTTT.